Following are 8 T cell receptor beta chains from one sample sequenced in a study of blood T cells in healthy people across ages. A sample-barcoded 5' primer and a J-beta primer mix were used in a second PCR of roughly 7 to 11 cycles. TCRdb analysed the 5' RACE reads with MiXCR anew, one entry per CDR3 protein. The data contain 1.4 million or so distinct CDR3 sequences, 35% to 45% of them singletons. What was sequenced was blood. These receptors all come from a woman younger than 35 in good health.

The rearrangement joins TRBV7-2 to TRBJ2-3; D gene unclear. V was clipped by 7 bases and J by 8 bases, with 13 bases between them. The CDR3 extends over 12 amino acids. Germline V gene lookup returns CDR1 SGHTA and CDR2 FQGNSA. CDR3 loop: CASNFSPGTQYF. DNA for the CDR3: TGTGCCAGCAACTTTAGCCCGGGTACGCAGTATTTT.

The V call is TRBV6-5, the J call TRBJ1-6; TRBD1 might be the D (6 bases). Germline loops: CDR1 MNHEY, CDR2 SVGAGI. With 6 bases removed from V and 9 bases from J, the gap between germline ends came to 15 bases. The CDR3 has 14 residues. The CDR3 bases are TGTGCCAGCAGGAAAGGGACAATTGGTTCACCCCTCCACTTT. Protein sequence: CASRKGTIGSPLHF.

The chain uses TRBV14 and TRBJ1-1; D uncertain. Trimming took off 1 base at V and 10 bases at J, with 13 bases between the two ends. The CDR3 covers 13 residues. CDR1 SGHDN and CDR2 FVKESK come from the germline V gene. The CDR3 protein is CASSQAFRRRAFF. CDR3 bases: TGTGCCAGCAGCCAAGCTTTCAGACGTCGAGCTTTCTTT. The variable domain in full, completed from reference TRBV14 and TRBJ1-1, reads EAGVTQFPSHSVIEKGQTVTLRCDPISGHDNLYWYRRVMGKEIKFLLHFVKESKQDESGMPNNRFLAERTGGTYSTLKVQPAELEDSGVYFCASSQAFRRRAFFGQGTRLTVV.

J is TRBJ2-1 and V is TRBV12-3 or TRBV12-4, with a tentative D call TRBD2 (6 bases). Deletions cut 6 bases from V and 4 bases from J, with 10 bases between. The CDR3 contains 13 residues. CDR3 sequence reads: CASSWGLYNEQFF. DNA for the CDR3: TGTGCCAGCAGCTGGGGACTTTACAATGAGCAGTTCTTC.

The rearrangement links TRBV20-1 to TRBJ1-1; 12 nucleotides line up with TRBD1. Trimming took 3 bases from V and 8 from J; bases not matched to a gene: 7. The CDR3 spans 14 residues. Germline V gene data show CDR1 as DFQATT and CDR2 as SNEGSKA (reference sequence). The CDR3 protein is CSARGDRGRGEAFF. For the CDR3, the DNA is TGCAGTGCTAGGGGGGACAGGGGGCGGGGAGAAGCTTTCTTT.

The chain has TRBV7-2 and TRBJ1-1; D unclear. The CDR3 has 15 amino acids. Germline-derived CDR1 and CDR2 are SGHTA and FQGNSA. The V and J ends lost 5 bases and 1 base respectively, with 14 bases between them. The chain's CDR3 is CASSPRRTPNTEAFF. CDR3 nucleotide sequence: TGTGCCAGCAGCCCACGGAGGACCCCGAACACTGAAGCTTTCTTT.

This sequence joins TRBV28 and TRBJ2-5; D is possibly TRBD1 (6 bases). The end of the DNA fits TRBJ2-7 better, so the J call may be wrong. The CDR3 loop spans 15 amino acids. The germline CDR1 and CDR2 sequences are MDHEN and SYDVKM. The DNA for the CDR3 is TGTGCCAGCAGCCGTAATCCGGGACAAACATACGAGCAGTACTTC. It specifies CASSRNPGQTYEQYF.

The V and J genes are TRBV6-2 or TRBV6-3 and TRBJ1-1; D is uncertain. The germline V gene has CDR1 MNHEY and CDR2 SVGEGT. The CDR3 runs 15 residues. The V end lost 6 bases, the J end lost 5 bases, and 19 bases lay between the germline ends. CDR3 nucleotides: TGTGCCAGCAGACCGCCCCCAGGAAGAGGGACTGAAGCTTTCTTT. Its translation is CASRPPPGRGTEAFF.